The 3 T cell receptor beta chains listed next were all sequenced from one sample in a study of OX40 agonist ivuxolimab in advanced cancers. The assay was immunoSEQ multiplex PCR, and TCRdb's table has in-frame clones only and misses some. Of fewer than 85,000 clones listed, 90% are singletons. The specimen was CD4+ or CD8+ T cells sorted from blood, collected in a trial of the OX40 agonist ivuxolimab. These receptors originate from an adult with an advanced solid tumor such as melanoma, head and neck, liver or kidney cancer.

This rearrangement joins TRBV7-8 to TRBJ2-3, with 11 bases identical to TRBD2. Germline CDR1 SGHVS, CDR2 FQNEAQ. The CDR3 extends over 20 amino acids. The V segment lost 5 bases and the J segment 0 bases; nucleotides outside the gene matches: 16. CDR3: CASSPLTSGTGTGSTDTQYF. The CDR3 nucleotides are TGTGCCAGCAGCCCGTTGACTAGCGGGACCGGGACGGGGAGCACAGATACGCAGTATTTT.

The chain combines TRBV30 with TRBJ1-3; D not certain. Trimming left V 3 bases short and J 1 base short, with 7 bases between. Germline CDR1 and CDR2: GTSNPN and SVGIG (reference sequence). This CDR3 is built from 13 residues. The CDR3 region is CAWSSRSGNTIYF. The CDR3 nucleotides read TGTGCCTGGAGCAGCCGATCTGGAAACACCATATATTTT.

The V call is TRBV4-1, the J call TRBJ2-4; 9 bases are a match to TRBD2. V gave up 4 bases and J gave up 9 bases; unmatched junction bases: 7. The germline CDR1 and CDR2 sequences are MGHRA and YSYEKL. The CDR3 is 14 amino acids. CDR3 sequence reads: CASSRGTAGGIQYF. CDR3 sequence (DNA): TGCGCCAGCAGCCGTGGGACAGCGGGGGGCATTCAGTACTTC.